This T cell receptor (beta chain) was captured by sequencing in a study of T-cell memory formation after mild COVID-19 (dated by TCRdb to 2020 to 2023). For the study in its entirety: TCR sequence clusters from the two donors were found to be largely donor specific. Two young, previously healthy adult volunteers, one female and one male, were included in the cohort. In a couple of donors, T-cell clones that expanded and contracted after mild COVID-19 were tracked by sequencing TCRalpha and TCRbeta repertoires over time.

From the germline V gene, CDR1 is SGHTA and CDR2 is FQGNSA. V has 6 bases trimmed and J has 6 bases trimmed; junction bases matching no gene number 5. The CDR3, from cysteine to phenylalanine, totals 15 residues. CDR3 DNA only is kept here, 45 bases in frame from base 1. A word on this clonotype: The antigen it recognizes is unknown. Per-nucleotide qualities are absent, and no much larger clonotype sits a single base away.

PBMCs were isolated by Ficoll-Paque density gradient centrifugation. Sequencing used an Illumina NovaSeq 6000. TCRalpha and TCRbeta cDNA libraries were constructed by 5'RACE with constant-segment primers, with sample barcodes and unique molecular identifiers being introduced. Trizol reagent was used to extract RNA from every sample. Library amplification was performed in two PCR steps, and a second sample barcode and Illumina TruSeq adapters were introduced in the second step. Sequencing of the libraries was done on an Illumina NovaSeq, producing 2 x 150 bp paired-end reads. In the paper's pipeline: Demultiplexing of reads and collapsing into UMI-guided consensus sequences were performed with migec v1.2.7. Using mixcr v2.1.11, UMI consensuses were aligned to TRA and TRB V and J templates and then assembled into clonotypes. A clonotype was counted as expanded or contracted only when both edgeR and NoisET called the clonotype significant, with the noise models trained on biological replicates. For edgeR calls, the cutoffs were a false discovery rate-adjusted p below 0.01 and a log2 fold-change threshold of 1. As an exploratory analysis of dynamics, max-normalized trajectories of the 1000 most abundant clonotypes were examined with PCA combined with hierarchical clustering. The CD4 or CD8 phenotype of responding clones was assigned using the separately sequenced CD4+ and CD8+ repertoires. In-frame beta chains were kept once TCRdb had trimmed the public reads at Q25 with fastp and called clones with MiXCR. Rows with a matching CDR3 protein are joined into one entry that keeps the most common DNA and genes. The V and J calls were determined by TCRdb, not by the authors. The sample includes hundreds of thousands of distinct CDR3 sequences, with 20% observed a single time. Roughly 8.4% of the sample lies in the top ten.

Broader findings and caveats from the paper: The study included only a couple of mild cases, and larger cohorts that include severe cases with pre-infection samples were judged to be necessary. Clones that contracted from day 15 to 85 showed balanced CD4/CD8 phenotypes, whereas a second wave of clones that expanded from day 15 to 37 leaned towards CD4+. Some responding clones were detected in pre-infection memory, suggesting pre-existing cross-reactive memory T cells joined the SARS-CoV-2 response. Contracting CD4+ clones turned up mainly in the CM and EM memory subsets, whereas EMRA was where CD8+ clones were enriched. SARS-CoV-2 specificity of the second-wave clones peaking on day 37 was not confirmed.

The source is an adult woman who had mild COVID-19 (a few samples of this study predate the infection). The sample titles of this study are shuffled in the database, so cell type and time point are left out; the donor was told from shared clones. Recombination joined TRBV7-2 with TRBJ2-3; TRBD2 matches 14 bases in the middle. Source material: PBMCs or a T cell subset sorted from them (not recorded which). The CDR3 loop reads CASRTSGGAFDTQYF. In nucleotides, the sequence is TGTGCCAGCAGGACTAGCGGGGGGGCCTTTGATACGCAGTATTTT. The variable domain in full, with residues beyond the CDR3 obtained from the reference TRBV7-2 and TRBJ2-3 genes, is GAGVSQSPSNKVTEKGKDVELRCDPISGHTALYWYRQSLGQGLEFLIYFQGNSAPDKSGLPSDRFSAERTGGSVSTLTIQRTQQEDSAVYLCASRTSGGAFDTQYFGPGTRLTVL.